This record looks at one TCR beta chain sequence and its context. Profiling relied on immunoSEQ multiplex PCR, and the TCRdb table lists in-frame clones only, not all of them. The sample yields about 81,000 clones, about 95% seen once. This CDR3 spans 15 amino acids. In germline, CDR1 is MNHNS, CDR2 SASEGT. V lost 4 bases to trimming and J lost 5 bases, with 17 bases between them. These data come from a study of T cell changes during pregnancy in multiple sclerosis. The receptor's source is a female donor with multiple sclerosis, enrolled in a pregnancy study. This sample comprised peripheral blood, obtained in the third trimester of pregnancy. This chain connects TRBV6-1 to TRBJ1-2; TRBD1 might be the D (6 bases). CDR3: CASSVGLRGGYGYTF. CDR3 in DNA: TGTGCCAGCAGTGTAGGCCTTAGGGGGGGATATGGCTACACCTTC.